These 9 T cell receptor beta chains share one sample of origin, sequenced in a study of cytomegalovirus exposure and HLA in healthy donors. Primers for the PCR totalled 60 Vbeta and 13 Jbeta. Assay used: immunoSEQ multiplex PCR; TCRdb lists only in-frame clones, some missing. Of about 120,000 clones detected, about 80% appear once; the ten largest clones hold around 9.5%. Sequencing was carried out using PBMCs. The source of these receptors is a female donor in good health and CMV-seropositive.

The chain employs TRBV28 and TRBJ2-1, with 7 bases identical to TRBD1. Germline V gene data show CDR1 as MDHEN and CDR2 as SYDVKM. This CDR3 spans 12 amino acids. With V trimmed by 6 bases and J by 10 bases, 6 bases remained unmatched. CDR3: CASREGAREQFF. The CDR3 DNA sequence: TGTGCCAGCAGAGAGGGGGCGCGGGAGCAGTTCTTC.

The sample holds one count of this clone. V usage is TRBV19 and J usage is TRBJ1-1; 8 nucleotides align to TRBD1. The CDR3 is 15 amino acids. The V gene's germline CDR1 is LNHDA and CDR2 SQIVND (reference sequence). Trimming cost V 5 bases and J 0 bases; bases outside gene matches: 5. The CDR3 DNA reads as TGTGCCAGTAGTCCTGGACAGGGAATGAACACTGAAGCTTTCTTT. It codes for CASSPGQGMNTEAFF.

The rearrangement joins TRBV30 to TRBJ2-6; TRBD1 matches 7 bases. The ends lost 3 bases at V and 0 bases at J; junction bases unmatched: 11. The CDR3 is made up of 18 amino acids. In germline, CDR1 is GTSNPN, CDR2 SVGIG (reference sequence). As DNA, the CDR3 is TGTGCCTGGAGAGGGGGCGACAGAACCTACTCTGGGGCCAACGTCCTGACTTTC. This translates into CAWRGGDRTYSGANVLTF.

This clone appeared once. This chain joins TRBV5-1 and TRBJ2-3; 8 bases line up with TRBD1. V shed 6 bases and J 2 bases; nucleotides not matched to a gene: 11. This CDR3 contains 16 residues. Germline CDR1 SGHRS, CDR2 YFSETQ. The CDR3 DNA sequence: TGCGCCAGCACGACAGGGGAAACCAGAAACACAGATACGCAGTATTTT. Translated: CASTTGETRNTDTQYF.

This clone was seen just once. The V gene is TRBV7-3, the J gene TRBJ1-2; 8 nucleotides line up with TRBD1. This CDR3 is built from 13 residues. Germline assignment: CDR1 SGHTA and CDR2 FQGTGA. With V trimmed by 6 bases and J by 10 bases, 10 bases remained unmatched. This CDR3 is CASSLTGDSDYTF. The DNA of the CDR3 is TGTGCCAGCAGTTTGACAGGGGATAGTGACTACACCTTC.

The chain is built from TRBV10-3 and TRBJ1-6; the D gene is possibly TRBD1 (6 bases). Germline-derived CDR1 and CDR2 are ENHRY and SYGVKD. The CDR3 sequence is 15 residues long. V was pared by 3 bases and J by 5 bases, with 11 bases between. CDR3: CAISEQGGNNSPLHF. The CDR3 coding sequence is TGTGCCATCAGTGAACAGGGAGGGAATAATTCACCCCTCCACTTT.

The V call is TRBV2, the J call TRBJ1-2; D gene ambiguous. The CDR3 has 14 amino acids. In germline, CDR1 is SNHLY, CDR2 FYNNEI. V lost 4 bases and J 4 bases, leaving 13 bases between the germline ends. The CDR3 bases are TGTGCCAGCAGTGCCGGGAGGATTAGCTATGGCTACACCTTC. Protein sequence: CASSAGRISYGYTF. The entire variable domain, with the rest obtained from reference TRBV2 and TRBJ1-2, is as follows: EPEVTQTPSHQVTQMGQEVILRCVPISNHLYFYWYRQILGQKVEFLVSFYNNEISEKSEIFDDQFSVERPDGSNFTLKIRSTKLEDSAMYFCASSAGRISYGYTFGSGTRLTVV.

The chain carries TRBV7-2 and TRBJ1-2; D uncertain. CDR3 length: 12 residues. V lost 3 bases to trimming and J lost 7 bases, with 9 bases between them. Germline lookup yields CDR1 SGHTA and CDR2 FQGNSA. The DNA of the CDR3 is TGTGCCAGCAGCTTGTCAACGGTTGGCTACACCTTC. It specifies CASSLSTVGYTF.

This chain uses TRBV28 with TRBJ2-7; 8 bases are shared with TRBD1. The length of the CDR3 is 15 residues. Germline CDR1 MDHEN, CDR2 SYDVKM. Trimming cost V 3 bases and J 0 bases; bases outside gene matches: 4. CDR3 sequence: CASSLGDRYSYEQYF. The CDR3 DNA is TGTGCCAGCAGTTTGGGGGACAGGTACTCCTACGAGCAGTACTTC.